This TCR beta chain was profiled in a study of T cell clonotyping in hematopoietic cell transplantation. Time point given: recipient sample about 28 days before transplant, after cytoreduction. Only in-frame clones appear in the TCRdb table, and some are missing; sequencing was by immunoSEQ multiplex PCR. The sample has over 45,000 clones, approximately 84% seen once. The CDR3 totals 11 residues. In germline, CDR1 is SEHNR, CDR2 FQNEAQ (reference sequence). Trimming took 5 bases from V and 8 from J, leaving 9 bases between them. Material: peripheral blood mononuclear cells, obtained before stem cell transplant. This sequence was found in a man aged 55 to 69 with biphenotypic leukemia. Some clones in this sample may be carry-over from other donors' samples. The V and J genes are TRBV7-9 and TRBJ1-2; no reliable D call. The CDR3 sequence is CASSRAGGYTF. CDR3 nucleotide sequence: TGTGCCAGCAGCCGTGCGGGGGGCTACACCTTC. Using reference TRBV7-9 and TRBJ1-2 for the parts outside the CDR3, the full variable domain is DTGVSQNPRHKITKRGQNVTFRCDPISEHNRLYWYRQTLGQGPEFLTYFQNEAQLEKSRLLSDRFSAERPKGSFSTLEIQRTEQGDSAMYLCASSRAGGYTFGSGTRLTVV.